The 13 T cell receptor beta chains below all came from one sample that was sequenced in a study of shared clonotypes between healthy human individuals. Sequenced by immunoSEQ multiplex PCR; TCRdb stores in-frame clones only, minus some. The sample consists of some 300,000 clones, roughly 70% of them appearing once. Input material: memory CD4+ T cells sorted from blood. The subset denotes: CD45RA-negative fraction. These receptors all stem from a man aged 25-40 years in good health.

This clone was counted between two and nine times. This chain connects TRBV14 to TRBJ1-2; D not resolved. Germline V CDR1 and CDR2: SGHDN, FVKESK. V was cut by 1 base and J by 4 bases, with 13 bases left in between. The CDR3 length is 15 residues. The CDR3 protein is CASSQAAPGLYGYTF. CDR3 DNA sequence: TGTGCCAGCAGCCAAGCCGCCCCTGGGCTCTATGGCTACACCTTC.

This sequence joins TRBV6-1 and TRBJ1-5; 7 bases fit TRBD1. The CDR3 has 15 residues. Per germline, CDR1 MNHNS and CDR2 SASEGT. Trimming cost V 8 bases and J 0 bases; bases outside gene matches: 7. DNA of the CDR3: TGTGCCAGCGGCGCCGGGACAGATAGCAATCAGCCCCAGCATTTT. This sequence encodes CASGAGTDSNQPQHF.

This chain uses TRBV11-1 with TRBJ1-2; TRBD1 matches at 8 bases. CDR3 length equals 17 residues. J lost 5 bases, V lost 5 bases, and 16 bases had no gene match. Germline V gene data show CDR1 as SGHAT and CDR2 as FQDESV (reference sequence). The CDR3, as DNA: TGTGCCAGCAGCCCTAAGGACAGGGAGAGTTTCGGGTATGGCTACACCTTC. This sequence encodes CASSPKDRESFGYGYTF.

This rearrangement joins TRBV18 to TRBJ2-1; 10 bases are shared with TRBD1. Germline CDR1 is KGHSH and CDR2 is LQKENI. This CDR3 has 14 residues. V lost 6 bases, J lost 5 bases, and 4 bases stayed unmatched. The CDR3 coding sequence is TGTGCCAGCTCGACAGGGGGCTTCGACAATGAGCAGTTCTTC. Its translation: CASSTGGFDNEQFF.

V usage is TRBV15 and J usage is TRBJ2-7; no clear D gene. V lost 1 base, J lost 1 base, and 11 bases lay in between. Germline V gene sequence: CDR1 LNHNV, CDR2 YYDKDF (reference sequence). The CDR3 sequence is 15 residues long. CDR3 nucleotide sequence: TGTGCCACCAGCAGAGTTTTGGGTTTATCCTACGAGCAGTACTTC. Translation gives CATSRVLGLSYEQYF.

The chain combines TRBV15 with TRBJ2-6; no definite D call. This CDR3 has 15 amino acids. Trimming took 8 bases from V and 2 from J, leaving 13 bases between them. Germline loops: CDR1 LNHNV, CDR2 YYDKDF (reference sequence). The CDR3 bases are TGTGCCACCTCACCGGGTGGGACTGGGGCCAACGTCCTGACTTTC. Translation: CATSPGGTGANVLTF.

The chain links TRBV28 to TRBJ2-7; TRBD1 aligns across 7 bases. CDR1 is MDHEN, CDR2 SYDVKM, per germline. The CDR3 totals 15 residues. J lost 5 bases, V lost 3 bases, and 10 bases had no gene match. As DNA, the CDR3 is TGTGCCAGCAGTTTGCGACAGGGATACCTTAACGAGCAGTACTTC. Translating it yields CASSLRQGYLNEQYF.

The chain links TRBV7-3 to TRBJ2-3; D is possibly TRBD1 (6 bases). There are 13 residues in the CDR3. Trimming removed 4 bases at V and 2 bases at J, with 7 bases between. The germline gives CDR1 SGHTA, CDR2 FQGTGA. DNA for the CDR3: TGTGCCAGCAGCTGGGACACCACAGATACGCAGTATTTT. It specifies CASSWDTTDTQYF.

This chain connects TRBV14 to TRBJ2-7; 8 positions match TRBD1. Losses at the gene ends were 1 base for V and 0 bases for J; bases not matched to a gene: 8. Germline V gives CDR1 SGHDN, CDR2 FVKESK. The CDR3 runs to 17 residues. The CDR3, as DNA: TGTGCCAGCAGCCAAGGGGATCGGGACAGGTTCTCCTACGAGCAGTACTTC. It encodes CASSQGDRDRFSYEQYF. The variable domain in full, with the rest retrieved from reference TRBV14 and TRBJ2-7, is EAGVTQFPSHSVIEKGQTVTLRCDPISGHDNLYWYRRVMGKEIKFLLHFVKESKQDESGMPNNRFLAERTGGTYSTLKVQPAELEDSGVYFCASSQGDRDRFSYEQYFGPGTRLTVT.

The chain joins TRBV5-4 to TRBJ2-7; 8 bases line up with TRBD2. V shed 9 bases, J shed 6 bases, and the junction held 17 bases outside the gene matches. This CDR3 is 15 amino acids long. CDR1 is SGHNT and CDR2 is YYREEE in the germline V gene (reference sequence). In DNA form, the CDR3 reads TGTGCCAAGAACGCCGGGACTAGGTTAGTCTGCGAGCAGTACTTC. It codes for CAKNAGTRLVCEQYF.

The chain links TRBV4-2 to TRBJ1-2, with 8 bases that match TRBD1. Germline lookup yields CDR1 LGHNA and CDR2 YNFKEQ. The CDR3 runs to 14 residues. V gave up 4 bases and J gave up 4 bases; unmatched junction bases: 5. The chain's CDR3 is CASSPPDRAYGYTF. CDR3 bases: TGTGCCAGCAGCCCTCCGGACAGGGCCTATGGCTACACCTTC.

The chain uses TRBV5-4 and TRBJ1-1; D is unclear. Trimming left V 4 bases short and J 4 bases short, with 11 bases between. Germline CDR1 reads SGHNT; CDR2 reads YYREEE (reference sequence). The CDR3 loop spans 13 amino acids. CDR3 in amino acids: CASSHLQTTEAFF. The CDR3 coding sequence is TGTGCCAGCAGCCACCTCCAGACCACTGAAGCTTTCTTT.

Concerning this clone itself: In the same sample, other DNA sequences code for this CDR3. This rearrangement joins TRBV6-1 to TRBJ1-4, with D tentatively TRBD1 (5 bases). The CDR3 is 13 amino acids. In germline, CDR1 is MNHNS, CDR2 SASEGT. Trimming cost V 5 bases and J 2 bases, with 6 bases left between them. The CDR3 sequence is CASSRGTNEKLFF. The CDR3 coding sequence is TGTGCCAGCAGTAGGGGTACTAATGAAAAACTGTTTTTT.